The T cell receptor beta chain described here comes from a study of blood T cells in healthy people across ages. For the second PCR, which ran for about 7 to 11 cycles, a sample-barcoded 5' primer and a J-beta primer mix were used. TCRdb analysed the 5' RACE reads with MiXCR anew, one entry per CDR3 protein. The profile shows around 780,000 distinct CDR3 sequences, roughly 25% of them singletons. Study-level points and caveats: Roughly linear age-related decline in beta diversity appeared, significant by age about 40.

About this clonotype: The antigen is unknown.

The CDR3 has 15 amino acids. Germline V CDR1 and CDR2: LNHNV, YYDKDF (reference sequence). The same sample was also used in a study of T cells of mothers and their children. Per that study: Each child gave a few million TCR beta CDR3 reads (each mother, over 9 million).

Sequenced input: blood. The chain uses TRBV15 and TRBJ2-5, with D maybe TRBD2 (5 bases). The tail of the sequence fits TRBJ2-1 better, so the J call may be wrong. This TCR was sampled from a boy aged 5-17 years in good health. The CDR3 region has the DNA TGTGCCACCAGCAGAGAACAGATAGTGGGGAGCGAGCAGTTCTTC. This encodes CATSREQIVGSEQFF.